The clone carrying this T cell receptor (beta chain) has more than one count but fewer than ten. As yet, its antigen is unknown. Isolated RNA was reverse transcribed into cDNA used as the sequencing template. The method was immunoSEQ multiplex PCR; TCRdb's version includes in-frame clones alone and lacks a portion of them. Among approximately 110,000 clones listed, about three fifths were seen once. This sample is drawn from a study of CD8+ T cells in alopecia areata. Looking at the study overall: The drug, oral tofacitinib, was given to treated patients at 5 to 10 mg twice daily. Tofacitinib ran 6 to 18 months, followed by 6 months off drug.

Germline CDR1 is SQVTM and CDR2 is ANQGSEA. V gave up 2 bases and J gave up 1 base, with 16 bases separating them. This CDR3 is built from 16 residues. Treatment: oral pan-JAK inhibitor, 5-10 mg twice daily. Whole-study findings and limits: TCR sharing across patients was less clear than in mice, possibly HLA-related.

This sequence joins TRBV29-1 and TRBJ2-3; D is ambiguous. This TCR derives from a human donor with alopecia areata. This specimen consisted of CD8+ T cells sorted from blood, obtained at week 24, from a patient treated with tofacitinib. Here the CDR3 reads CSVEFVGLPRTDTQYF. DNA for the CDR3: TGCAGCGTTGAATTCGTGGGTCTACCCCGCACAGATACGCAGTATTTT.